A single sample gave rise to the 5 T cell receptor beta chains below, sequenced in a study of T cells after yellow fever vaccination. MiXCR was run by TCRdb on the 5' RACE reads, yielding one entry per CDR3 protein. In the table there are about 630,000 distinct CDR3 sequences, over 9% of which are singletons. Sequenced here: PBMCs, sampled on the day of the yellow fever booster vaccination. The receptors derive from a man between 25 and 39 years old who received the YFV17D yellow fever vaccine.

The CDR3 nucleotides read TGTGCCAGCAGCCAAGAGGGACTGGACTATGGCTACACCTTC. This translates into CASSQEGLDYGYTF. The V call is TRBV3-1, the J call TRBJ1-2; a weak D match, TRBD1 (5 bases). The ends were cut back, 0 bases at V and 3 bases at J, with 8 bases in the middle. CDR3 size: 14 residues. Germline lookup yields CDR1 LGHDT and CDR2 YNNKEL (reference sequence).

This clonotype has just a few counts. The gene calls are TRBV7-2 and TRBJ2-7, with D possibly being TRBD1 or TRBD2 (5 bases each). Germline CDR1 is SGHTA and CDR2 is FQGNSA. The length of the CDR3 is 16 residues. V lost 4 bases and J 6 bases, leaving 22 bases between the germline ends. CDR3 in amino acids: CASSYTGTYDKGEQYF. CDR3 nucleotide sequence: TGTGCCAGCAGCTATACCGGGACGTACGATAAAGGCGAGCAGTACTTC. Variable domain in full (rest from reference TRBV7-2 and TRBJ2-7): GAGVSQSPSNKVTEKGKDVELRCDPISGHTALYWYRQSLGQGLEFLIYFQGNSAPDKSGLPSDRFSAERTGGSVSTLTIQRTQQEDSAVYLCASSYTGTYDKGEQYFGPGTRLTVT.

This clonotype was seen a handful of times. The rearrangement links TRBV6-1 to TRBJ1-4, with 11 bases that match TRBD1. J was trimmed by 10 bases and V by 6 bases; bases with no gene match: 19. Per the germline V gene, CDR1 is MNHNS and CDR2 is SASEGT. CDR3 length equals 18 residues. CDR3: CASRKPGQGDQGKSKLFF. CDR3 DNA: TGTGCCAGCAGAAAGCCGGGACAGGGGGATCAGGGGAAATCAAAACTGTTTTTT.

The chain recombines TRBV7-6 with TRBJ2-3; tentatively, D is TRBD1 (6 bases). The CDR3 is made up of 14 amino acids. Germline V gene lookup returns CDR1 SGHVS and CDR2 FNYEAQ. V was pared by 5 bases and J by 4 bases, with 13 bases between. CDR3 nucleotides: TGTGCCAGCAGCGCGCGGACAGTTTCAGATACGCAGTATTTT. Translated, it gives CASSARTVSDTQYF.

The sample holds a few counts of this clonotype. This rearrangement joins TRBV10-3 to TRBJ2-7; a possible D gene is TRBD2 (6 bases). Trimming shortened V by 3 bases and J by 2 bases, and 11 bases separated the two germline ends. The CDR3 totals 14 residues. Germline loops: CDR1 ENHRY, CDR2 SYGVKD. Written as DNA, the CDR3 is TGTGCCATCAGTGACCGGGACTCAGCCTACGAGCAGTACTTC. As protein: CAISDRDSAYEQYF.